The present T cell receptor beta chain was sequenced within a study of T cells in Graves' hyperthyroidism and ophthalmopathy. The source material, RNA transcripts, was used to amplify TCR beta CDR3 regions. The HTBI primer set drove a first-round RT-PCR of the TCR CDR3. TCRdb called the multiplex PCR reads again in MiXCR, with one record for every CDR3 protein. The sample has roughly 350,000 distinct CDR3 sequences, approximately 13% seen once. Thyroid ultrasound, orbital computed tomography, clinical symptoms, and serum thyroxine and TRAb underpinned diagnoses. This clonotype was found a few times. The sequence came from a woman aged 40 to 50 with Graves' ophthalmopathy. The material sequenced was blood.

The DNA of the CDR3 is TGTGCCAGCAAAGTTGACTCTGGAAACACCATATATTTT. Its protein product is CASKVDSGNTIYF. This chain connects TRBV19 to TRBJ1-3; D unclear. The CDR3 sequence is 13 residues long. Trimming took 9 bases from V and 0 from J, leaving 9 bases between them. The germline V gene encodes CDR1 LNHDA and CDR2 SQIVND (reference sequence). Supplemented by reference TRBV19 and TRBJ1-3, the full variable domain reads DGGITQSPKYLFRKEGQNVTLSCEQNLNHDAMYWYRQDPGQGLRLIYYSQIVNDFQKGDIAEGYSVSREKKESFPLTVTSAQKNPTAFYLCASKVDSGNTIYFGEGSWLTVV.